Sequencing of this TCR beta chain was carried out in a study of blood T cell repertoires in COVID-19. Study information: T cells, B-cell-depleted T cells, or PBMCs supplied cDNA or gDNA.

The germline V and J ends were trimmed by 7 bases and 2 bases, with 15 bases remaining between them. The CDR3 extends over 14 amino acids. Per germline, CDR1 SNHLY and CDR2 FYNNEI. Original handling: Scientists estimated how many nucleated cells there were by amplifying reference gene primers. The repertoire was sequenced with immunoSEQ multiplex PCR; TCRdb's copy has only in-frame clones and lacks some. V, J and clone size reflect that table, while D and trimming were determined from the DNA. The top ten hold 6% to 7.5% of the sample, which has some 370,000 clones, around 87% seen once. The chain is built from TRBV2 and TRBJ2-7, with D possibly TRBD1 on 6 matching bases. The receptor was isolated from a man younger than 30 with active or convalescent COVID-19. The sequencing sample was made of peripheral blood. CDR3 nucleotide sequence: TGTGCCAGCACCCTGGGCCAGGGGACCTACGAGCAGTACTTC. This translates into CASTLGQGTYEQYF.